This T cell receptor beta chain was sequenced for a study of human T cells and chemical hapten exposure. Individual cDNA molecules received unique molecular identifiers in the library. TCRdb passed the RACE reads through MiXCR, listing each CDR3 protein once. The table records tens of thousands of distinct CDR3 sequences, around a tenth of them present only once. V was shortened by 3 bases and J by 7 bases, with 7 bases between the two germline ends. Germline V gene data show CDR1 as WNHNN and CDR2 as SYGVQD (reference sequence). This CDR3 has 13 residues. The time point here: pre-sensitization, week 0. Indicated treatment: therapeutic diphenylcyclopropenone sensitization with weekly scalp DPC. Sequencing started from total RNA isolated from unfractionated whole blood.

This sequence was found in a man aged 50 to 59 with alopecia areata. Some clones in this sample may be carry-over from other donors' samples. Specimen: whole blood, collected in connection with sensitization to the hapten diphenylcyclopropenone (DPC). This chain joins TRBV10-1 and TRBJ1-6, with D unresolved. CDR3 DNA: TGCGCCAGCAGTGATCGGGAAAATTCACCCCTCCACTTT. This codes for CASSDRENSPLHF.